Shown below are 16 T cell receptor beta chains from a single sample sequenced in a study of memory CD4+ T cells and cytomegalovirus serostatus. Single viable CD3+CD4+CD8-CD45RO+ cells were sorted as the memory CD4+ T cells. Measured with immunoSEQ multiplex PCR; TCRdb has only the in-frame clones, and not every one. The sample includes tens of thousands of clones, about 80% of them seen just once. The material sequenced was memory CD4+ T cells from blood. The origin of the receptors is an adult in good health and CMV-seronegative.

The chain has TRBV7-9 and TRBJ2-7, with TRBD2 identical over 8 bases. Germline assignment: CDR1 SEHNR and CDR2 FQNEAQ (reference sequence). V was pared by 5 bases and J by 0 bases, with 12 bases of the junction left unmatched. This CDR3 is 17 amino acids long. CDR3 residues: CASSPPEGAGVSYEQYF. Here the CDR3 DNA reads TGTGCCAGCAGCCCCCCGGAGGGAGCGGGAGTCTCCTACGAGCAGTACTTC.

The V and J genes are TRBV5-4 and TRBJ2-1; TRBD2 agrees at 9 bases. The germline V gene encodes CDR1 SGHNT and CDR2 YYREEE (reference sequence). The CDR3 sequence is 16 residues long. The junction had 9 bases not matched to a gene; V was cut back by 3 bases and J by 5 bases. The CDR3 DNA reads as TGTGCCAGCAGCTCACCCGCGGGGGGGATTAACAATGAGCAGTTCTTC. Residues: CASSSPAGGINNEQFF.

The V gene is TRBV7-2, the J gene TRBJ2-1, with D perhaps matching TRBD1 or TRBD2 (5 bases each). The germline V gene encodes CDR1 SGHTA and CDR2 FQGNSA. V was pared by 2 bases and J by 5 bases, with 13 bases between. CDR3 size: 15 residues. In DNA, the CDR3 is TGTGCCAGCAGCTTAAGGTTCAGGGACCACAATGAGCAGTTCTTC. This codes for CASSLRFRDHNEQFF.

The V call is TRBV25-1, the J call TRBJ2-7; D may be TRBD1 or TRBD2 (5 bases each). The CDR3 loop spans 14 amino acids. CDR1 MGHDK and CDR2 SYGVNS come from the germline V gene. V was shortened by 4 bases and J by 3 bases, with 13 bases between the two germline ends. CDR3: CASSAHGTHYEQYF. CDR3 nucleotides: TGTGCCAGCAGTGCCCACGGGACCCACTACGAGCAGTACTTC.

The chain couples TRBV7-9 to TRBJ1-2; 9 positions agree with TRBD1. The trim removed 4 bases at V and 8 bases at J, leaving 11 bases unmatched. This CDR3 region has 15 residues. Germline lookup yields CDR1 SEHNR and CDR2 FQNEAQ (reference sequence). CDR3 DNA sequence: TGTGCCAGCAGCTACACGGACAGGGGATTCCCGGGCTACACCTTC. It encodes CASSYTDRGFPGYTF. Based on the CDR3 plus reference TRBV7-9 and TRBJ1-2, the full variable domain is DTGVSQNPRHKITKRGQNVTFRCDPISEHNRLYWYRQTLGQGPEFLTYFQNEAQLEKSRLLSDRFSAERPKGSFSTLEIQRTEQGDSAMYLCASSYTDRGFPGYTFGSGTRLTVV.

Only one count was recorded for this clone. This sequence joins TRBV18 and TRBJ2-3; TRBD1 aligns across 9 bases. The CDR3 contains 15 residues. The germline CDR1 and CDR2 sequences are KGHSH and LQKENI. V shed 8 bases, J shed 2 bases, and the junction held 8 bases outside the gene matches. CDR3 nucleotides: TGTGCCAGCCAAAGTCGGGACAGGGTCACAGATACGCAGTATTTT. Its translation is CASQSRDRVTDTQYF.

V and J are TRBV10-2 and TRBJ2-3; D is unresolved. The CDR3 sequence is 12 residues long. Germline CDR1 reads WSHSY; CDR2 reads SAAADI. Trimming left V 4 bases short and J 1 base short, with 3 bases between. The CDR3 DNA sequence: TGCGCCAGCAGTGTAGGCACAGATACGCAGTATTTT. Translation: CASSVGTDTQYF.

This clone appeared once. This chain links TRBV28 with TRBJ2-5; 11 bases line up with TRBD2. CDR3 length: 15 residues. In germline, CDR1 is MDHEN, CDR2 SYDVKM. The V segment lost 6 bases and the J segment 2 bases; nucleotides outside the gene matches: 5. DNA for the CDR3: TGTGCCAGCAGGGGGGGACTAGCGGAACAAGAGACCCAGTACTTC. This encodes CASRGGLAEQETQYF.

The chain joins TRBV5-1 to TRBJ1-2; 8 nucleotides align to TRBD1. This CDR3 has 13 residues. From germline, CDR1 is SGHRS and CDR2 YFSETQ. V was clipped by 3 bases and J by 4 bases; unmatched bases: 2. The CDR3 bases are TGCGCCAGCAGCTCAGGGGGCGGCTATGGCTACACCTTC. Translating gives CASSSGGGYGYTF.

This CDR3 is CASSADLNEQYF. In nucleotides, the CDR3 is TGTGCCAGCAGCGCCGATCTCAACGAGCAGTACTTC. The chain recombines TRBV9 with TRBJ2-7; D uncertain. This CDR3 contains 12 residues. Per germline, CDR1 SGDLS and CDR2 YYNGEE. V lost 3 bases and J lost 5, with 9 bases in between.

The chain's CDR3 is CASSPLRASTDTQYF. The CDR3 coding sequence is TGTGCCAGCAGCCCCCTTAGGGCTAGCACAGATACGCAGTATTTT. The J gene is TRBJ2-3, the V gene TRBV5-4; no firm D call. The CDR3 length is 15 residues. CDR1 and CDR2 (germline): SGHNT, YYREEE (reference sequence). Between the trimmed V and J ends, which lost 4 bases and 0 bases, there was a span of 12 bases.

The V and J genes are TRBV5-1 and TRBJ1-1; D possibly corresponds to TRBD1 (5 bases). V shed 0 bases and J shed 1 base, with 13 bases lying between them. Germline V gene data show CDR1 as SGHRS and CDR2 as YFSETQ. CDR3 length equals 16 residues. The CDR3 loop is CASSLAGGSQNTEAFF. As DNA, the CDR3 is TGCGCCAGCAGCTTGGCCGGGGGGAGCCAGAACACTGAAGCTTTCTTT.

This rearrangement joins TRBV5-1 to TRBJ2-7; 10 positions match TRBD1. Per germline, CDR1 SGHRS and CDR2 YFSETQ. V was clipped by 0 bases and J by 1 base; unmatched bases: 10. There are 18 residues in the CDR3. The CDR3 spells CASSLVPTGGLSSYEQYF. As DNA, the CDR3 is TGCGCCAGCAGCTTGGTCCCGACAGGGGGCCTAAGTTCCTACGAGCAGTACTTC.

This clone was seen only once. This chain connects TRBV13 to TRBJ2-4; D may match TRBD1 or TRBD2 (6 bases each). There are 13 residues in the CDR3. V lost 1 base and J 12 bases, leaving 13 bases between the germline ends. Germline-derived CDR1 and CDR2 are PRHDT and FYEKMQ (reference sequence). CDR3 DNA: TGTGCCAGCAGCTTAGCGATGGGGGGCACTCAGTACTTC. The encoded protein is CASSLAMGGTQYF.

The V and J genes are TRBV7-2 and TRBJ2-5; the match to TRBD2 covers 10 bases. The germline CDR1 and CDR2 sequences are SGHTA and FQGNSA. The trim removed 2 bases at V and 4 bases at J, leaving 7 bases unmatched. CDR3 length: 16 residues. CDR3 residues: CASSLHSSGSGETQYF. DNA for the CDR3: TGTGCCAGCAGCTTACACTCTAGCGGGAGCGGAGAGACCCAGTACTTC.

The J gene is TRBJ2-1, the V gene TRBV5-6; D remains ambiguous. CDR3 length: 11 amino acids. CDR1 and CDR2 (germline): SGHDT, YYEEEE. Trimming cost V 1 base and J 10 bases, with 6 bases left between them. Here the CDR3 DNA reads TGTGCCAGCAGCTTGACACAGGAGCAGTTCTTC. This sequence encodes CASSLTQEQFF.